The clone carrying this T cell receptor (beta chain) showed up many times. The sample originates from a study of regulatory T cells in long-lasting Graves disease. Time point in this sample: newly diagnosed GD, antithyroid drugs for less than 3 months. From PBMCs, RNA was extracted and then used to make the TCR library. Researchers made TCR beta libraries by using iRepertoire HTBI primers and running Arm-PCR on CDR3 regions. MiXCR, applied by TCRdb to the multiplex PCR reads, yields one record per CDR3 protein. The profile shows around 400,000 distinct CDR3 sequences, around 11% of them singletons. Trimming removed 2 bases from V and 3 bases from J, with 10 bases in between. The germline CDR1 and CDR2 sequences are MNHEY and SVGEGT. The CDR3 runs to 14 residues. These data also featured in a second study, about T cells in Graves' hyperthyroidism and ophthalmopathy.

The TCR comes from a young woman with Graves disease. The rearrangement links TRBV6-2 or TRBV6-3 to TRBJ1-2; tentatively, D is TRBD1 (5 bases). The source material was peripheral blood mononuclear cells (PBMCs), sampled at new diagnosis, from a patient treated with antithyroid drugs. The CDR3 sequence: CASSYRAGDYGYTF. DNA of the CDR3: TGTGCCAGCAGTTACCGGGCGGGGGACTATGGCTACACCTTC.